These 22 T cell receptor beta chains came from one sample sequenced in a study of T cells in Graves' hyperthyroidism and ophthalmopathy. Using RNA transcripts as the source, TCR beta CDR3 regions were amplified. Carried out on the TCR CDR3, a first-round RT-PCR used the HTBI primer set. Via MiXCR, TCRdb re-called the multiplex PCR reads, giving one row per CDR3 protein. This table has about 420,000 distinct CDR3 sequences, 15% to 19% appearing once. The sample taken for sequencing was blood. These receptor sequences come from a woman under 30 with Graves' hyperthyroidism.

The genes are TRBV9 and TRBJ2-3; TRBD1 matches 7 bases. CDR3 length equals 13 residues. The germline gives CDR1 SGDLS, CDR2 YYNGEE. V was clipped by 4 bases and J by 7 bases; unmatched bases: 6. The CDR3 coding sequence is TGTGCCAGCAGCCTCGACAGGGTTAATACGCAGTATTTT. It codes for CASSLDRVNTQYF.

This clonotype was observed a handful of times. V gene TRBV4-1 combines with J gene TRBJ2-7, with D hard to call. The V gene's germline CDR1 is MGHRA and CDR2 YSYEKL. Trimming took 1 base from V and 6 from J, leaving 16 bases between them. This CDR3 is built from 15 residues. The CDR3 nucleotides are TGCGCCAGCAGCCAAGGAGCCGCATACACCTTCGAGCAGTACTTC. As protein: CASSQGAAYTFEQYF.

Concerning this clonotype: This sequence may be a read error, since a much larger clone differs from it by one base. V gene TRBV3-1 combines with J gene TRBJ1-6, with D possibly matching TRBD1 (5 bases). This CDR3 has 15 residues. Germline V gene data show CDR1 as LGHDT and CDR2 as YNNKEL (reference sequence). Trimming left V 2 bases short and J 6 bases short, with 11 bases between. The CDR3 protein is CASSQIPQGNSPLHF. DNA of the CDR3: TGTGCCAGCAGCCAAATTCCCCAGGGTAATTCACCCCTCCACTTT.

The V and J genes are TRBV15 and TRBJ1-5, with TRBD1 matching 12 bases. The CDR3 totals 17 residues. The junction had 9 bases not matched to a gene; V was cut back by 1 base and J by 8 bases. Germline V gene data show CDR1 as LNHNV and CDR2 as YYDKDF (reference sequence). The CDR3 DNA sequence: TGTGCCACCAGCAGAGTAAAAGGGACAGGGGGCAGAAAGCCCCAGCATTTT. Its protein is CATSRVKGTGGRKPQHF.

This clonotype was seen repeatedly, ten times or more. The chain uses TRBV28 and TRBJ2-1; D is undetermined. The germline V gene encodes CDR1 MDHEN and CDR2 SYDVKM. V was clipped by 7 bases and J by 7 bases, with 17 bases between them. This CDR3 has 14 amino acids. The CDR3 spells CASTMISQNNEQFF. CDR3 DNA sequence: TGTGCCAGCACCATGATCAGCCAGAATAATGAGCAGTTCTTC.

This clonotype was seen at least ten times. The chain combines TRBV6-1 with TRBJ2-5, with D possibly matching TRBD2 (6 bases). This CDR3 contains 13 residues. Germline values: CDR1 MNHNS, CDR2 SASEGT. V lost 10 bases and J lost 1, with 13 bases in between. The CDR3 spells CATNSGIQETQYF. The CDR3 DNA is TGTGCCACGAATAGCGGTATCCAAGAGACCCAGTACTTC.

This clonotype was seen at least ten times. The V gene is TRBV5-1, the J gene TRBJ2-1; 8 bases fit TRBD2. CDR3 length: 17 amino acids. The junction had 9 bases not matched to a gene; V was cut back by 2 bases and J by 2 bases. Germline values: CDR1 SGHRS, CDR2 YFSETQ. The CDR3 DNA sequence: TGCGCCAGCAGCTTAGGAGGAACGGGACTAGCCTACAATGAGCAGTTCTTC. The encoded protein is CASSLGGTGLAYNEQFF.

This clonotype has at least ten counts. The chain joins TRBV7-6 to TRBJ1-5; D ambiguous. This CDR3 is 16 amino acids long. Germline V gene sequence: CDR1 SGHVS, CDR2 FNYEAQ. The V end was cut by 5 bases, the J end by 6 bases, with 20 bases between. The CDR3, as DNA: TGTGCCAGCAGCGCCTCTGCGGGAGGGAAGGCTCAGCCCCAGCATTTT. This codes for CASSASAGGKAQPQHF.

Ten or more counts support this clonotype. The rearrangement uses TRBV27 and TRBJ2-1; the D call may be TRBD1 or TRBD2 (6 bases each). This CDR3 region has 15 residues. Trimming left V 10 bases short and J 1 base short, with 17 bases between. The germline V gene encodes CDR1 MNHEY and CDR2 SMNVEV (reference sequence). The CDR3 DNA reads as TGTGCCACCTACCCCGGGGGCACGTCCTACAATGAGCAGTTCTTC. Its translation is CATYPGGTSYNEQFF.

The chain couples TRBV9 to TRBJ2-5; D remains unclear. Germline loops: CDR1 SGDLS, CDR2 YYNGEE. The CDR3 covers 14 residues. Deletions cut 3 bases from V and 5 bases from J, with 14 bases between. The DNA for the CDR3 is TGTGCCAGCAGCGGCGACTGGGGTGGGGAGACCCAGTACTTC. Amino acid sequence: CASSGDWGGETQYF.

At least ten counts were recorded for this clonotype. This rearrangement joins TRBV7-9 to TRBJ2-5, with 7 bases matching TRBD2. The CDR3 is 17 amino acids. The trim removed 5 bases at V and 2 bases at J, leaving 14 bases unmatched. The V gene's germline CDR1 is SEHNR and CDR2 FQNEAQ (reference sequence). CDR3 residues: CASSARRPGGRQETQYF. DNA for the CDR3: TGTGCCAGCAGCGCGCGGCGGCCGGGAGGACGGCAAGAGACCCAGTACTTC.

This sequence joins TRBV3-1 and TRBJ1-1, with 7 positions matching TRBD1. Germline trimming cut 5 bases from V and 1 base from J; bases unmatched to any gene: 4. Per the germline V gene, CDR1 is LGHDT and CDR2 is YNNKEL (reference sequence). This CDR3 is built from 14 residues. The CDR3 nucleotides are TGTGCCAGCAGCGACAGGGTACCGAACACTGAAGCTTTCTTT. Translated: CASSDRVPNTEAFF.

This clonotype was seen ten or more times. This chain links TRBV6-1 with TRBJ2-1, with D hard to call. The CDR3 extends over 15 amino acids. The ends were cut back, 2 bases at V and 0 bases at J, with 8 bases in the middle. Germline V lookup: CDR1 MNHNS, CDR2 SASEGT. The CDR3 region is CASSEWQASYNEQFF. The CDR3 DNA sequence: TGTGCCAGCAGTGAATGGCAGGCCTCCTACAATGAGCAGTTCTTC.

This clonotype has more than one count but fewer than ten. This chain uses TRBV5-1 with TRBJ1-2; 7 nucleotides line up with TRBD1. J lost 4 bases, V lost 3 bases, and 9 bases had no gene match. Germline V gene data show CDR1 as SGHRS and CDR2 as YFSETQ. The CDR3 is 15 amino acids. The DNA for the CDR3 is TGCGCCAGCAGCTCCGGAGGGGGCAAAAGCTATGGCTACACCTTC. Protein: CASSSGGGKSYGYTF.

This clonotype was found many times. J is TRBJ2-5 and V is TRBV7-9; 7 bases map to TRBD2. Germline V gene data show CDR1 as SEHNR and CDR2 as FQNEAQ (reference sequence). The junction had 3 bases not matched to a gene; V was cut back by 0 bases and J by 2 bases. The length of the CDR3 is 15 residues. The DNA of the CDR3 is TGTGCCAGCAGCTTAGCGATCGGGGGGCAAGAGACCCAGTACTTC. This codes for CASSLAIGGQETQYF.

This clonotype was seen more than once but under ten times. The chain has TRBV29-1 and TRBJ1-1; weak D call: TRBD1 (5 bases). The ends were cut back, 3 bases at V and 11 bases at J, with 10 bases in the middle. Germline V gene data show CDR1 as SQVTM and CDR2 as ANQGSEA. This CDR3 is built from 10 residues. The CDR3 loop reads CSVDRGAAFF. In DNA, the CDR3 is TGCAGCGTTGATAGGGGAGCGGCTTTCTTT.

This clonotype was counted ten times or more. The chain is built from TRBV12-3 or TRBV12-4 and TRBJ2-3; 14 bases are shared with TRBD2. V lost 6 bases, J lost 0 bases, and 11 bases stayed unmatched. The CDR3 contains 19 residues. This CDR3 reads CASSTGTSGGSPSTDTQYF. In nucleotides, the CDR3 is TGTGCCAGCAGCACCGGGACTAGCGGGGGTTCCCCTAGCACAGATACGCAGTATTTT.

This clonotype was found many times. This rearrangement joins TRBV27 to TRBJ1-6; no firm D call. Germline CDR1 and CDR2: MNHEY and SMNVEV (reference sequence). The CDR3 runs to 13 residues. The V end lost 3 bases, the J end lost 10 bases, and 10 bases lay between the germline ends. CDR3 in amino acids: CASSFGVGSPLHF. The CDR3 region has the DNA TGTGCCAGCAGTTTCGGGGTCGGGTCACCCCTCCACTTT.

This clonotype has just a few counts. This chain connects TRBV12-3 or TRBV12-4 to TRBJ2-7; 7 nucleotides match TRBD1. Trimming at V came to 6 bases and at J to 4 bases, leaving 9 bases not matched to a gene. This CDR3 region has 14 residues. As DNA, the CDR3 is TGTGCCAGCAGCGCTACCGGGACAGAATACGAGCAGTACTTC. As protein: CASSATGTEYEQYF.

The chain links TRBV6-2 or TRBV6-3 to TRBJ2-1; D remains ambiguous. CDR1 MNHEY and CDR2 SVGEGT come from the germline V gene. V was trimmed by 5 bases and J by 5 bases, leaving 13 bases between them. The CDR3 has 14 residues. CDR3 loop: CASSEGSPNNEQFF. The CDR3 DNA is TGTGCCAGCAGTGAAGGGTCTCCGAACAATGAGCAGTTCTTC.

Ten or more counts support this clonotype. V usage is TRBV2 and J usage is TRBJ1-5; no definite D call. Germline assignment: CDR1 SNHLY and CDR2 FYNNEI. V lost 8 bases, J lost 0 bases, and 11 bases lay in between. The length of the CDR3 is 14 residues. This chain's CDR3 is CASQMRFSNQPQHF. The CDR3 bases are TGTGCCAGCCAGATGCGATTTAGCAATCAGCCCCAGCATTTT.

This clonotype showed up many times. The rearrangement joins TRBV7-8 to TRBJ2-7; 8 bases align to TRBD2. The trim removed 3 bases at V and 5 bases at J, leaving 6 bases unmatched. This CDR3 spans 14 amino acids. Germline-derived CDR1 and CDR2 are SGHVS and FQNEAQ. The CDR3: CASSLSSGRDEQYF. The CDR3 region has the DNA TGTGCCAGCAGCTTGAGCAGCGGGAGAGACGAGCAGTACTTC.